A selection of T cell receptor beta chains follows, all from one sample in a study of identifying expanded T cells in peripheral blood. TCRdb's copy holds only in-frame clones and misses some; the assay was immunoSEQ multiplex PCR. The sample lists under 130,000 clones; 85% to 90% were seen once. The sequenced sample consisted of blood. These receptor sequences come from a person aged 18 to 75 in good health. Both conserved end residues are part of each CDR3. D genes are given only for firm matches. Size is omitted from some rows. Given values are once, few, many or a class for expanded clones.

v_gene: TRBV28
d_gene: .
abundance: .
j_gene: TRBJ2-1
CDR3nt: TGTGCCAGCGATAGTGAGGGGGCGGGAATCGGGCAGTTCTTC
CDR3aa: CASDSEGAGIGQFF

v_gene: TRBV7-2
d_gene: .
abundance: .
j_gene: TRBJ2-1
CDR3nt: TGTGCCAGCAGCTTACGCGTCTGGGTAATAGGGTCCTACAATGAGCAGTTCTTC
CDR3aa: CASSLRVWVIGSYNEQFF

v_gene: TRBV7-9
d_gene: .
abundance: .
j_gene: TRBJ1-1
CDR3nt: TGTGCCAGCAGCCCAGACAGGAAAGCTTTCTTT
CDR3aa: CASSPDRKAFF

v_gene: TRBV6-1
d_gene: TRBD2
abundance: .
j_gene: TRBJ2-7
CDR3nt: TGTGCCAGCAGTGTCCCGGGACTAGGGGACTACGAGCAGTACTTC
CDR3aa: CASSVPGLGDYEQYF

v_gene: TRBV4-1
d_gene: .
abundance: .
j_gene: TRBJ1-1
CDR3nt: TGCGCCAGCAGCCAAGAATGGCGGGGCAGGGCTGAAGCTTTCTTT
CDR3aa: CASSQEWRGRAEAFF

v_gene: TRBV30
d_gene: .
abundance: .
j_gene: TRBJ1-1
CDR3nt: TGTGCCTGGAGTGTACTGATGAACACTGAAGCTTTCTTT
CDR3aa: CAWSVLMNTEAFF

v_gene: TRBV2
d_gene: .
abundance: .
j_gene: TRBJ1-2
CDR3nt: TGTGCCATCCCGCCACGGGGAGGCCTCTCTGGCTACACCTTC
CDR3aa: CAIPPRGGLSGYTF

v_gene: TRBV18
d_gene: .
abundance: .
j_gene: TRBJ1-1
CDR3nt: TGTGCCAGCTCACCAGACGCAGAGATGAACACTGAAGCTTTCTTT
CDR3aa: CASSPDAEMNTEAFF

v_gene: TRBV6-5
d_gene: .
abundance: once
j_gene: TRBJ2-7
CDR3nt: TGTGCCAGCAGTCCCCTACTGTCCTACGAGCAGTACTTC
CDR3aa: CASSPLLSYEQYF

v_gene: TRBV5-6
d_gene: .
abundance: .
j_gene: TRBJ1-2
CDR3nt: TGTGCCAGCAGCTTGGCCACCTCCATGAACTATGGCTACACCTTC
CDR3aa: CASSLATSMNYGYTF

v_gene: TRBV7-2
d_gene: TRBD1
abundance: .
j_gene: TRBJ2-3
CDR3nt: TGTGCCAGCACCAGAACCCCCGACAGGGAAAGAGGTACGCAGTATTTT
CDR3aa: CASTRTPDRERGTQYF

v_gene: TRBV7-7
d_gene: .
abundance: once
j_gene: TRBJ2-7
CDR3nt: TGTGCCAGCAGCCCCCGCCTTGGGGGCGCAGAAGTGTACTTC
CDR3aa: CASSPRLGGAEVYF

v_gene: TRBV2
d_gene: TRBD2
abundance: few
j_gene: TRBJ2-5
CDR3nt: TGTGCCAGCAGTGCCGGACTAGCGGGGGGGCAAGAGACCCAGTACTTC
CDR3aa: CASSAGLAGGQETQYF

v_gene: TRBV19
d_gene: .
abundance: few
j_gene: TRBJ1-6
CDR3nt: TGTGCCAGTGCCTCTTTGCTTTCAGGGAACCTCCACTTT
CDR3aa: CASASLLSGNLHF

v_gene: TRBV5-1
d_gene: .
abundance: .
j_gene: TRBJ1-2
CDR3nt: TGCGCCAGCAGCGAAACTTCAGACGGCTACTATGGCTACACCTTC
CDR3aa: CASSETSDGYYGYTF

v_gene: TRBV4-3
d_gene: TRBD1
abundance: .
j_gene: TRBJ2-7
CDR3nt: TGCGCCAGCAGCCAAAGGACAGGCTCCTACGAGCAGTACTTC
CDR3aa: CASSQRTGSYEQYF

v_gene: TRBV6-5
d_gene: .
abundance: .
j_gene: TRBJ1-2
CDR3nt: TGTGCCAGCAGTTACGAGGCCGACACTGGCTATGGCTACACCTTC
CDR3aa: CASSYEADTGYGYTF

v_gene: TRBV6-6
d_gene: .
abundance: .
j_gene: TRBJ2-7
CDR3nt: TGTGCCAGCAGTTACAACTCCTACGAGCAGTACTTC
CDR3aa: CASSYNSYEQYF

v_gene: TRBV7-8
d_gene: TRBD1
abundance: .
j_gene: TRBJ1-1
CDR3nt: TGTGCCAGCAGCTCAACAGGGGGAAATATGAACACTGAAGCTTTCTTT
CDR3aa: CASSSTGGNMNTEAFF

v_gene: TRBV13
d_gene: .
abundance: .
j_gene: TRBJ1-5
CDR3nt: TGTGCCAGCAGCTTATACGGGGCTGGCAATCAGCCCCAGCATTTT
CDR3aa: CASSLYGAGNQPQHF

v_gene: TRBV10-3
d_gene: .
abundance: .
j_gene: TRBJ1-5
CDR3nt: TGTGCCATCAGCCCAGACCTAAGCAATCAGCCCCAGCATTTT
CDR3aa: CAISPDLSNQPQHF

v_gene: TRBV18
d_gene: .
abundance: .
j_gene: TRBJ2-2
CDR3nt: TGTGCCAGCTCACCTAACCTCGCCGGGACAGGGGAGCTGTTTTTT
CDR3aa: CASSPNLAGTGELFF

v_gene: TRBV15
d_gene: .
abundance: .
j_gene: TRBJ2-2
CDR3nt: TGTGCCACCAGCAGAGACAGGGCGGGCGGGGAGCTGTTTTTT
CDR3aa: CATSRDRAGGELFF

v_gene: TRBV27
d_gene: .
abundance: .
j_gene: TRBJ1-1
CDR3nt: TGTGCCAGCAGTTTCACTTGGGGCACTGAAGCTTTCTTT
CDR3aa: CASSFTWGTEAFF

v_gene: TRBV7-9
d_gene: .
abundance: .
j_gene: TRBJ1-1
CDR3nt: TGTGCCAGCAGCCTCTCGGCCCTGGACCGCGTTGATGAAGCTTTCTTT
CDR3aa: CASSLSALDRVDEAFF

v_gene: TRBV6-5
d_gene: .
abundance: .
j_gene: TRBJ2-3
CDR3nt: TGTGCCAGCAGTTTCGGGACACCTCTGACCACAGATACGCAGTATTTT
CDR3aa: CASSFGTPLTTDTQYF

v_gene: TRBV10-3
d_gene: .
abundance: .
j_gene: TRBJ1-1
CDR3nt: TGTGCCATCACCCCGGCGGGAGGGGAGAGTGAAGCTTTCTTT
CDR3aa: CAITPAGGESEAFF

v_gene: TRBV6-5
d_gene: .
abundance: .
j_gene: TRBJ2-7
CDR3nt: TGTGCCAGCACCTATCCCAGCTCCTACGAGCAGTACTTC
CDR3aa: CASTYPSSYEQYF

v_gene: TRBV2
d_gene: .
abundance: .
j_gene: TRBJ1-5
CDR3nt: TGTGCCAGCAGTGGCCGGGCCAATCAGCCCCAGCATTTT
CDR3aa: CASSGRANQPQHF

v_gene: TRBV6-6
d_gene: .
abundance: .
j_gene: TRBJ2-2
CDR3nt: TGTGCCAGCAGTTACTTGTCCGGGGAGCTGTTTTTT
CDR3aa: CASSYLSGELFF

v_gene: TRBV5-1
d_gene: .
abundance: .
j_gene: TRBJ1-5
CDR3nt: TGCGCCAGCAGCTTGGGATATAGCAATCAGCCCCAGCATTTT
CDR3aa: CASSLGYSNQPQHF